The present TCR beta chain was sequenced within a study of CD8+ T cells in alopecia areata. To note about this clone: Its matching antigen is unknown.

Sample treatment: oral pan-JAK inhibitor, 5-10 mg twice daily. Peripheral blood and lesional scalp punch biopsies were taken from alopecia areata patients. Study-wide findings and caveats: In scalp, tofacitinib significantly decreased clonality and expanded CD8+ clones among the top 100. Scalp and blood retained many expanded lesional clones during tofacitinib.

V lost 1 base and J 1 base, leaving 17 bases between the germline ends. CDR3 size: 17 residues. From germline, CDR1 is SGHRS and CDR2 YFSETQ. It was cDNA, reverse transcribed from extracted RNA, that served as the sequencing template. The assay was immunoSEQ multiplex PCR, and TCRdb's table has in-frame clones only and misses some. The profile shows fewer than 200,000 clones, about 60% of them singletons. This clonotype was sampled from a human donor with alopecia areata. The sample in question was CD8+ T cells sorted from blood, obtained at week 24, from a patient treated with tofacitinib. V gene TRBV5-1 combines with J gene TRBJ2-5; D possibly corresponds to TRBD2 (6 bases). The CDR3 DNA is TGCGCCAGCAGCTTGAGTGGGGCAGGACTATTCCAAGAGACCCAGTACTTC. Its translation: CASSLSGAGLFQETQYF.